This entry lists 9 T cell receptor beta chains sequenced from one sample in a study of graft-versus-host responses after intestinal transplantation. No antigen has been identified for these receptors. Assay used: immunoSEQ multiplex PCR; TCRdb lists only in-frame clones, some missing. The sample includes approximately 110,000 clones, approximately 94% of them seen just once. The sample was unstimulated CD4+ T cells sorted from spleen or lymph node cells, taken before transplant. Receptors originate from a human donor who was the organ donor for an intestinal transplant.

This clone was counted once. The chain uses TRBV7-2 and TRBJ2-7; D remains ambiguous. CDR3 length: 13 amino acids. Germline values: CDR1 SGHTA, CDR2 FQGNSA. Trimming took 5 bases from V and 6 from J, leaving 14 bases between them. CDR3 in amino acids: CASSPQRLGEQYF. The CDR3 nucleotides are TGTGCCAGCAGCCCCCAAAGATTGGGCGAGCAGTACTTC.

The chain recombines TRBV29-1 with TRBJ2-1; D remains ambiguous. This CDR3 has 14 residues. V gave up 2 bases and J gave up 0 bases, with 8 bases separating them. Germline V gene lookup returns CDR1 SQVTM and CDR2 ANQGSEA. The CDR3 nucleotides read TGCAGCGTTGAATGGGCATACTCCTACAATGAGCAGTTCTTC. It codes for CSVEWAYSYNEQFF.

CDR3 coding DNA: TGTGCCAGCAAGGGGAACACTCTATCTGGGGCCAACGTCCTGACTTTC. Encoded protein: CASKGNTLSGANVLTF. The chain uses TRBV21-1 and TRBJ2-6; TRBD1, the D gene given by the table, was not confirmed from the DNA. TRBV21-1 is annotated as a pseudogene. The CDR3 loop spans 16 amino acids.

The chain is built from TRBV4-1 and TRBJ2-5; tentative D call: TRBD1 (5 bases). This CDR3 is built from 15 residues. In germline, CDR1 is MGHRA, CDR2 YSYEKL. V gave up 1 base and J gave up 0 bases, with 9 bases separating them. CDR3 region: CASSQGSGNQETQYF. The CDR3 DNA sequence: TGCGCCAGCAGCCAAGGGTCAGGGAACCAAGAGACCCAGTACTTC.

V gene TRBV19 combines with J gene TRBJ2-1; 15 positions agree with TRBD2. With 2 bases clipped from V and 7 bases from J, the junction kept 3 bases outside the gene matches. Per germline, CDR1 LNHDA and CDR2 SQIVND (reference sequence). There are 16 residues in the CDR3. The DNA for the CDR3 is TGTGCCAGTAGTATATTCGGACTAGCGGGAGGGAATGAGCAGTTCTTC. This encodes CASSIFGLAGGNEQFF. The whole variable domain, filled in from reference TRBV19 and TRBJ2-1, reads DGGITQSPKYLFRKEGQNVTLSCEQNLNHDAMYWYRQDPGQGLRLIYYSQIVNDFQKGDIAEGYSVSREKKESFPLTVTSAQKNPTAFYLCASSIFGLAGGNEQFFGPGTRLTVL.

The J gene is TRBJ1-2, the V gene TRBV6-1; no definite D call. The CDR3 consists of 12 residues. Germline V lookup: CDR1 MNHNS, CDR2 SASEGT. V gave up 1 base and J gave up 1 base, with 1 base separating them. DNA for the CDR3: TGTGCCAGCAGTGAAGGTAACTATGGCTACACCTTC. Translation: CASSEGNYGYTF.

The rearrangement joins TRBV6-5 to TRBJ1-5; no clear D gene. V lost 0 bases and J 0 bases, leaving 6 bases between the germline ends. The CDR3 consists of 15 residues. Germline values: CDR1 MNHEY, CDR2 SVGAGI. CDR3 sequence reads: CASSYSQNSNQPQHF. CDR3 bases: TGTGCCAGCAGTTACTCACAGAATAGCAATCAGCCCCAGCATTTT.

This chain uses TRBV5-4 with TRBJ2-2; maybe TRBD2 (6 bases). The CDR3 sequence is 19 residues long. The V end lost 2 bases, the J end lost 2 bases, and 22 bases lay between the germline ends. Germline assignment: CDR1 SGHNT and CDR2 YYREEE (reference sequence). CDR3 bases: TGTGCCAGCAGCTTCCCGGTTGCGGGGACTCGAGAAAACACCGGGGAGCTGTTTTTT. The encoded protein is CASSFPVAGTRENTGELFF.

The rearrangement uses TRBV6-5 and TRBJ1-2; the D gene is possibly TRBD1 (6 bases). V lost 6 bases, J lost 7 bases, and 12 bases lay in between. CDR3 length: 12 residues. Germline V CDR1 and CDR2: MNHEY, SVGAGI. The CDR3: CASRSGEVGYTF. Written as DNA, the CDR3 is TGTGCCAGCAGATCAGGGGAGGTTGGCTACACCTTC.